The text below deals with one T cell receptor (beta chain). This entry is derived from a study of blood T cell repertoires in COVID-19. The wider study: The United States, Italy and Spain supplied acute and convalescent COVID-19 samples.

This CDR3 has 17 residues. Original methodology: Scientists estimated how many nucleated cells there were by amplifying reference gene primers. The protocol was immunoSEQ multiplex PCR, while the TCRdb copy is restricted to in-frame clones and leaves out a portion. The V and J calls and the clone size are those of that table, but D and trimming were determined from the DNA. In the table there are about 210,000 clones, about 87% of which are singletons. The origin of this receptor is a man between 60 and 75 years old with acute or convalescent COVID-19. Source material: peripheral blood. The chain links TRBV21-1 to TRBJ2-1; whether TRBD2, the table's D call, matches the DNA was not checked. TRBV21-1 has pseudogene status. This CDR3 reads CASSAPGTSGGVYEQFF. CDR3 in DNA: TGTGCCAGCAGCGCCCCCGGGACTAGCGGGGGGGTCTATGAGCAGTTCTTC.